The following is a TCR beta chain sequence with its context. Germline trimming cut 4 bases from V and 7 bases from J; bases unmatched to any gene: 5. CDR1 is LGHDT and CDR2 is YNNKEL in the germline V gene (reference sequence). This CDR3 region has 14 residues. Method: immunoSEQ multiplex PCR; TCRdb's copy keeps in-frame clones and lacks some. The sample holds 350,000 to 600,000 clones, roughly nine tenths seen once. Treatment reported: approximately 18 received Ad26.COV2.S at low or high dose, single or two shots; about 5 received placebo; per-sample allocation not given. At day 63 after the first vaccine or placebo injection, samples were drawn. The data derive from a study of Ad26.COV2.S vaccination and SARS-CoV-2 variants. Across the study: A COV1001 Ad26.COV2.S trial-arm participant provided the sample.

Sequences were derived from peripheral blood, sampled in a trial of Ad26.COV2.S vaccine versus placebo. The receptor was derived from a person aged 18 to 65 who received the Ad26.COV2.S COVID-19 vaccine or a placebo. The chain couples TRBV3-1 (or the pseudogene TRBV3-2) to TRBJ1-5; 9 bases map to TRBD1. The CDR3 nucleotides are TGTGCCAGCAGCCCCGGGACAGGGCTCCAGCCCCAGCATTTT. This gives the protein CASSPGTGLQPQHF.